This TCR beta chain was captured in a study of T cell repertoires in cytomegalovirus infection (dated by TCRdb to between 2017 and 2020). Broadly, across the study: Recently identified HLA-C-restricted CMV epitopes, whose presentation resists viral immunomodulation, were targeted by peptide stimulations together with well-studied HLA-B-restricted epitopes. Donor HLA type was relevant to the analysis, as public TCR beta signatures indicated carriage of CMV infection together with the matching HLA type. What the research found in general, with its limitations: In the ex vivo response, HLA-C-restricted CMV-specific TCR beta clonotypes were dominant, and in two of eight donors the single most frequent clonotype came from this HLA-C-restricted group. In both this cohort and an independent cohort of over 350 donors, the cumulative frequency of public TCR beta family members distinguished carriers of CMV infection plus the relevant HLA type.

The treatment or condition label here, explained by the study, means: in vitro stimulation with specific CMV peptide epitopes to enrich CMV-specific T cells. Sequencing was performed on an Illumina HiSeq 1500. The raw public reads went through TCRdb reprocessing: fastp at Q25, MiXCR clone calling, in-frame beta chains kept. When rows share a CDR3 protein, they turn into one entry using the most common DNA and genes. Recorded for this sample are approximately 1,000,000 distinct CDR3 sequences; roughly 31% of them occurred a single time. Around an eighth of the sample belongs to the ten largest clones. As to this clonotype: Its antigen is still unknown. The input lacks base qualities; no much larger clone sits a single base away.

The CDR3 spans 13 residues, from the cysteine through the phenylalanine. Of the read, only the CDR3 DNA is kept; its 39 bases are in frame from base 1. The junction carries 19 bases between V and J, which are trimmed by 5 bases and 12 bases respectively. CDR1 and CDR2 are read off the germline V gene (reference sequence) as SEHNR and FQNEAQ. Rearrangement joined TRBV7-9 to TRBJ1-2; perhaps TRBD1 is the D gene, with 5 bases matching. The TCR sequence derives from a human donor in good health (CMV status not recorded). Some clones in this sample may be carry-over from other donors' samples. The specimen comprised cultured CD8+ T cells from PBMCs, sampled from culture after CMV antigen stimulation. In nucleotides, the sequence is TGTGCCAGCAGCCCGCCGGGACGGCCATCTAACACCTTC. The resulting protein is CASSPPGRPSNTF.